This T cell receptor beta chain was profiled in a study of cytomegalovirus exposure and HLA in healthy donors (dated by TCRdb to the late 2010s). For context, the study as a whole: In an earlier analysis of about 560 of the donors, 250 to 350 Gb of sequence data and some 120 million unique TCR beta sequences from approximately 180 million T cells were reported. HLA typing covered class I and class II loci at four-digit resolution. Rather than drawing on any new phenotypic data, the later analysis identified candidate immune exposures from TCR beta sequences and the way those sequences occurred across donors. Across about 370 genotyped donors of the cohort, an average of about 240,000 unique TCR beta nucleotide sequences per donor were sequenced, and 15% to 20% of those sequences were non-productive. Besides the first cohort of hundreds of subjects, a separate validation cohort made up of roughly 130 different subjects was used. All discovery cohort repertoires had been generated on a single sequencing platform. Of the 300 to 500 genotyped donors, less than 90% were placed in the genetic ancestry cluster associated with self-reported Caucasian donors. Donor age, sex, ethnicity and CMV serostatus were compiled alongside the repertoire data. Around 330 gigabases of sequencing data and 70 million to 95 million unique TCR sequences made up an early release that covered under 750 HLA-typed donors. In a later genetic analysis, genome-wide SNP genotypes for about 65% of the roughly 670 donors were used, and that subset was treated as a discovery cohort. The T cell repertoires of several hundred subjects were profiled by immunosequencing and related to cytomegalovirus serostatus. Typing coverage differed by locus: A, B, C, DRB1 and DQB1 were typed in roughly 620-640 donors, DQA1 in 522, DPA1 in approximately 610, and DPB1 in approximately 450. A handful of DR-DQ haplotypes were handled as single units for association and clustering because linkage in the cohort was strong. In an earlier analysis of 587 of the donors, high-throughput TCR beta sequencing was used to judge whether each TCR beta V gene segment behaved as functional or pseudogenic. High-throughput TCR immunosequencing, statistical association of individual TCRs with disease status, and machine learning were combined to predict cytomegalovirus infection status. The aim of the study was to test whether cataloging public T cell receptors could identify signatures of past pathogen exposure. To study patterns of TCR occurrence, a later analysis re-analyzed previously published TCR beta repertoires from 666 donors and added high-resolution HLA genotyping.

The library was prepared using the immunoSEQ multiplex PCR assay. The multiplex PCR relied on a mix of 60 forward primers for TCR Vbeta segments and 13 reverse primers for TCR Jbeta segments. The CDR3 region of rearranged TCR beta genes was amplified from genomic DNA with a multiplex PCR assay. The Illumina HiSeq System was used to sequence the amplified TCR beta libraries as 87-base-pair reads. Regarding the original processing steps: Across the 640 or so repertoires, a later analysis counted some 81 million unique TCR beta chains, around 11 million of which were shared by at least two donors. A nearest-neighbor algorithm error-corrected the raw reads and collapsed the reads into unique sequences, merging closely related sequences to remove PCR and sequencing errors. CDR3 sequences were aligned to IMGT reference sequences to assign V, D and J gene segments. For a sequence to be retained, at least a six-nucleotide match to both a V gene segment and a J gene segment was required. Rearrangements were called productive when the CDR3 lacked stop codons and stayed in frame with V and J; all others were non-productive. CDR3 was defined by IMGT convention, running from the second conserved V-encoded cysteine to the conserved J-encoded phenylalanine. Sequences without an unambiguous match to a single V gene segment were excluded from the earlier analysis of over 500 of the donors. An earlier analysis of a few hundred of the donors called V segments functional above 56.7% productive rearrangements and segregating when the between-donor standard deviation exceeded 5%. A statistical classification framework was developed to diagnose cytomegalovirus status using the catalog of TCR beta chain sequences. In a later analysis, TCR nucleotide sequences were compared against IMGT/GENE-DB human TR gene sequences so that V and J genes could be assigned. The TCRdist pipeline was used in a later analysis to assign CDR3 sequences and most-parsimonious VDJ recombination scenarios. In a later analysis, every TCR beta chain was defined by the combination of its CDR3 amino acid sequence and its V-gene family, and reads without a unique V-gene family were dropped. A later analysis removed several hundred highly shared, low-generation-probability nucleotide sequences to deal with suspected cross-contamination and a sequencing artifact. In a later analysis, a clonal expansion index was calculated for each public chain from normalized within-repertoire ranks of inferred template counts. Generation probabilities in a later analysis came from a VDJ recombination model fitted to out-of-frame rearrangements, and those results were checked against IGoR. In a later analysis, hypergeometric tests were used to score TCR-TCR, TCR-HLA and TCR-CMV co-occurrence, with a repertoire-size bias correction applied to TCR pairs. In a later analysis, false discovery rates were estimated by permuting HLA or CMV assignments 20 times. A later analysis grouped co-occurring TCRs with DBSCAN, adding TCRdist sequence similarity when clustering within HLA-allele-positive subsets. Repertoires with fewer than 30,000 or more than 120,000 public chains, plus five repertoires with anomalous nucleotide sharing, were excluded from co-occurrence clustering. What TCRdb holds here is the immuneACCESS table cut down to in-frame rearrangements. Part of the clones is not present; checked against another copy, under half of the missing clones reflect an unresolved V gene, and the others are unexplained. Clone size and the V and J calls come from that table; the DNA yielded D and trimming. The sample table holds 150,000 or so clones. The biggest ten clones account for around 1.6% of the sample.

A note on this clone: Its antigen specificity is not known.

Study-wide conclusions, independent of this receptor: According to the authors, the approach could potentially be generalized to other disease states and immunological phenotypes. A later genetic analysis reported fewer N-insertions in productive TCRs among donors in an Asian-associated ancestry cluster than the roughly 650-donor mean. Immune exposure information for the cohort was limited to CMV serostatus. Most TCR sequences were seen in very few donors, while some public TCRs were found in many individuals. In an earlier analysis of 450 to 750 of the donors, most TCR beta V segments appeared in productive rearrangements about 87% or about 30% of the time, broadly matching IMGT annotations. A further reported finding was that TCR beta sequences accurately predicted the HLA-A and HLA-B alleles for most subjects in the first cohort. Some IMGT-functional V segments, including TRBV6-2 and TRBV6-3, could not be told apart with the 87-base-pair reads, so those segments were excluded. In both the original and validation cohorts, the classifier was reported to diagnose cytomegalovirus status with high specificity and sensitivity. According to a later analysis, most CMV-associated TCR beta chains appeared to be HLA-restricted, and the HLA associations seemed to be driven largely by CMV exposure. In a later analysis, several top co-occurrence clusters were reported to appear linked to parvovirus B19, influenza, CMV and Epstein-Barr virus. A later analysis found that TCR association rates varied across HLA loci, with DRB1 alleles showing the most associated TCRs and HLA-C alleles the fewest. A group of highly shared sequence variants was considered likely to be a technical artifact of the sequencing pipeline. The earlier analysis of approximately 590 of the donors excluded seventeen rarely observed V segments, including chromosome 9 orphons, because counts were too low. The study listed 164 TCR beta chains as associated with cytomegalovirus. Because HLA typing was missing for some donors at each locus, association tests included only the typed subset. Assigning TCR associations to individual alleles was difficult when HLA alleles, especially DR and DQ, strongly co-occurred. V-gene and J-gene trimming of TCR beta chains was associated with a missense DCLRE1C variant in a later genetic analysis, and the association was replicated in an independent cohort. This cohort had only TCR beta chains sequenced, and the lack of alpha or paired-chain data limited which features could be detected. A later analysis found that HLA-associated TCR beta chains were more clonally expanded and had lower generation probabilities than equally common non-associated chains. Linkage disequilibrium might explain the correlated functional status among segregating V segments, but an unknown experimental factor could not be excluded. In a later analysis, 16,951 TCR beta sequences were associated with specific HLA alleles at a false discovery rate of 0.05. Presence/absence analyses assumed roughly uniform sequencing depth across donors, an assumption that may not hold. A few of the identified cytomegalovirus-associated TCR beta chains were confirmed in vitro to be specific for cytomegalovirus antigens.

In total, fewer than 750 healthy bone marrow donors made up the cohort. Cohort members were all nominally healthy when sampled, although unrecorded immune exposures were likely present. The donor tested CMV seropositive and was one of the 289 seropositive cohort members. Each donor provided a peripheral blood sample, and peripheral blood mononuclear cells were used for TCR beta sequencing. The Qiagen DNeasy Blood Extraction Kit was used to extract genomic DNA from the blood cell samples. The germline V gene yields SGDLS for CDR1 and YYNGEE for CDR2. The CDR3 starts with the cysteine, ends with the phenylalanine, and has 15 residues. Just CDR3 DNA is preserved here, 45 bases in frame from base 1. Trimming at the junction amounts to 0 bases on V and 2 bases on J, and the germline ends lie 10 bases apart.

Material: PBMCs. Rearrangement joined TRBV9 to TRBJ2-3; 6 matching bases give a weak D call of TRBD1. The clonotype comes from a woman between 40 and 50 years old in good health and CMV-seropositive. The DNA is TGTGCCAGCAGCGTAGGGGCAGGGGACACAGATACGCAGTATTTT. Translation gives CASSVGAGDTDTQYF.